A selection of T cell receptor beta chains follows, all from one sample in a study of blood T cell repertoires in COVID-19. Clones were sequenced by immunoSEQ multiplex PCR, and TCRdb holds only the in-frame ones, with some missing. The profile shows 34,000 or so clones, 70% to 80% of them singletons. Sequencing was carried out using peripheral blood. The source of these receptors is a man of 80 years or more with acute or convalescent COVID-19. Each CDR3 is given without its conserved first and last residue.

V gene,J gene,CDR3 protein
TRBV7-8,TRBJ2-3,ASSYPAGQVKTSTDTQY
TRBV6-1,TRBJ1-4,ASSEPGQGSTNEKLF
TRBV12-5,TRBJ2-3,ASGSGTGTDTQY
TRBV6-5,TRBJ2-1,ASSYNRDWRDNEQF
TRBV3-1/TRBV3-2,TRBJ1-5,ASSGQGNQPQH
TRBV28,TRBJ2-2,ASRKGDRRTGELF
TRBV6-4,TRBJ2-2,ASTDRETGELF
TRBV5-1,TRBJ2-1,ASSQGQGPNEQF
TRBV24-1,TRBJ2-5,ATSGVTGGVETQY
TRBV5-6,TRBJ2-3,ASSSQGRVGTQY
TRBV7-2,TRBJ1-2,ASSLRTGPDGYT
TRBV2,TRBJ2-3,ASREPGGSTDTQY
TRBV2,TRBJ2-5,ASLPGQGWETQY
TRBV6-5,TRBJ1-1,ASRGRNTEAF
TRBV5-1,TRBJ2-6,ASSLQGRSSGANVLT
TRBV2,TRBJ2-3,ASKTGGLEDTQY
TRBV6-5,TRBJ1-1,ASSPPGGLSEAF
TRBV19,TRBJ1-1,ATGDRNTEAF
TRBV7-2,TRBJ1-2,ASSLNLRGTGAGGYT
TRBV19,TRBJ1-2,ASSTGTGGTYGYT
TRBV30,TRBJ2-1,AWSEGLAGAGNEQF
TRBV7-2,TRBJ1-1,ASSLLAPETNTEAF
TRBV12-3/TRBV12-4,TRBJ2-1,ASSPRGYNEQF
TRBV30,TRBJ2-2,AWSRYANTGELF
TRBV19,TRBJ2-3,ASRPGQGRADTQY
TRBV5-4,TRBJ2-7,ASSLSPGLGEQY
TRBV5-1,TRBJ1-1,ASSLGVGETEAF
TRBV3-1/TRBV3-2,TRBJ2-1,ASSQDSSGPHNEQF